The 13 T cell receptor beta chains below come from one sample, sequenced in a study of long-term antiretroviral therapy in people with HIV. Survey-level immunoSEQ v3.0 assays were run. Only in-frame clones appear in the TCRdb table, and some are missing; sequencing was by immunoSEQ multiplex PCR. The table lists 25,000 to 30,000 clones, 78% of them singletons, with roughly 8.8% in the top ten. The material was unsorted PBMCs, obtained 1.5 years before starting antiretroviral therapy. Receptors were obtained from a young man with HIV.

The CDR3 region is CASSLGYSAGVQTQYF. DNA of the CDR3: TGTGCCAGCAGTTTGGGGTACTCGGCTGGCGTGCAGACCCAGTACTTC. The chain recombines TRBV28 with TRBJ2-5, with D hard to call. The CDR3 is made up of 16 amino acids. V lost 3 bases to trimming and J lost 6 bases, with 20 bases between them. Germline V lookup: CDR1 MDHEN, CDR2 SYDVKM.

The rearrangement joins TRBV2 to TRBJ2-7; tentative D call: TRBD1 (6 bases). Germline CDR1 is SNHLY and CDR2 is FYNNEI. Trimming removed 6 bases at V and 3 bases at J, with 9 bases between. The CDR3 totals 12 residues. As DNA, the CDR3 is TGTGCCAGCAGCGGGACAAACTACGAGCAGTACTTC. Amino acids: CASSGTNYEQYF.

The chain recombines TRBV7-9 with TRBJ2-3, with TRBD1 matching 7 bases. Unmatched junction bases numbered 9, after V lost 5 bases and J lost 1 base. Germline V gene data show CDR1 as SEHNR and CDR2 as FQNEAQ (reference sequence). The CDR3 is made up of 16 amino acids. The DNA of the CDR3 is TGTGCCAGCAGCATCCAACAGGGGAGCGGCACAGATACGCAGTATTTT. It specifies CASSIQQGSGTDTQYF.

The chain joins TRBV19 to TRBJ2-3; 8 bases fit TRBD2. This CDR3 is built from 16 residues. The V and J ends lost 3 bases and 1 base, in that order; junction bases with no gene match: 6. Per germline, CDR1 LNHDA and CDR2 SQIVND (reference sequence). The CDR3 DNA follows: TGTGCCAGTAGTATCTTAGCGGGACCTCGCACAGATACGCAGTATTTT. It translates to CASSILAGPRTDTQYF.

J is TRBJ2-2 and V is TRBV19, with 12 bases matching TRBD1. J was trimmed by 5 bases and V by 3 bases; bases with no gene match: 7. The germline gives CDR1 LNHDA, CDR2 SQIVND (reference sequence). The CDR3 consists of 17 residues. The CDR3 sequence is CASSITGQGALTGELFF. CDR3 DNA: TGTGCCAGTAGTATTACGGGACAGGGGGCGCTTACCGGGGAGCTGTTTTTT.

This chain uses TRBV11-2 with TRBJ1-4, with D possibly TRBD1 on 5 matching bases. CDR3 length: 15 residues. Trimming took off 5 bases at V and 4 bases at J, with 14 bases between the two ends. Germline V gives CDR1 SGHAT, CDR2 FQNNGV. The CDR3 nucleotides are TGTGCCAGCAGCCCTCCGGGACGGAGTAATGAAAAACTGTTTTTT. As protein: CASSPPGRSNEKLFF.

The rearrangement uses TRBV6-1 and TRBJ1-3, with D uncertain. Looked up from germline, CDR1 is MNHNS and CDR2 is SASEGT. Trimming took off 8 bases at V and 8 bases at J, with 16 bases between the two ends. This CDR3 is 13 amino acids long. CDR3 region: CASGAAPRDTIYF. DNA for the CDR3: TGTGCCAGCGGTGCGGCACCCCGTGACACCATATATTTT.

The chain is built from TRBV19 and TRBJ2-2; D is uncertain. The V and J ends lost 6 bases and 3 bases respectively, with 8 bases between them. CDR1 LNHDA and CDR2 SQIVND come from the germline V gene (reference sequence). CDR3 length equals 13 residues. CDR3 in DNA: TGTGCCAGTAGGGTGTGGGACACCGGGGAGCTGTTTTTT. Its protein is CASRVWDTGELFF.

The rearrangement uses TRBV19 and TRBJ2-2; TRBD1 is a possible D gene (6 bases). The length of the CDR3 is 16 residues. Between the trimmed V and J ends, which lost 4 bases and 7 bases, there was a span of 19 bases. Germline V gene data show CDR1 as LNHDA and CDR2 as SQIVND (reference sequence). The CDR3 spells CASSNLLQGSIGELFF. CDR3 nucleotides: TGTGCCAGTAGTAATCTTCTTCAGGGGTCGATCGGGGAGCTGTTTTTT.

The chain joins TRBV21-1 to TRBJ2-7; the table names TRBD2, a call not compared with the DNA. TRBV21-1 is tagged as a pseudogene. The CDR3 extends over 16 amino acids. CDR3 nucleotides: TGTGCCAGCAGCAAATCCGGGGAGCCACAGCCCCACGAGCAGTACTTC. Translating it yields CASSKSGEPQPHEQYF.

The chain is built from TRBV7-6 and TRBJ2-7; the D call may be TRBD1 or TRBD2 (5 bases each). CDR1 SGHVS and CDR2 FNYEAQ come from the germline V gene. CDR3 size: 15 residues. V lost 3 bases and J 3 bases, leaving 15 bases between the germline ends. CDR3 DNA sequence: TGTGCCAGCAGCTTCGGGGCAGGAAGTCTCTACGAGCAGTACTTC. This translates into CASSFGAGSLYEQYF. The variable domain in full, completed from reference TRBV7-6 and TRBJ2-7, reads GAGVSQSPRYKVTKRGQDVALRCDPISGHVSLYWYRQALGQGPEFLTYFNYEAQQDKSGLPNDRFSAERPEGSISTLTIQRTEQRDSAMYRCASSFGAGSLYEQYFGPGTRLTVT.

The chain couples TRBV10-2 to TRBJ1-2; 7 positions agree with TRBD1. V was pared by 3 bases and J by 3 bases, with 16 bases of the junction left unmatched. The CDR3 loop spans 18 amino acids. CDR1 is WSHSY and CDR2 is SAAADI in the germline V gene. CDR3 bases: TGCGCCAGCAGTGAAGAGGGACAGTCATCCAACGGGGACTATGGCTACACCTTC. It yields the protein CASSEEGQSSNGDYGYTF.

V is TRBV30 and J is TRBJ2-3, with 7 bases that match TRBD1. The CDR3 is 15 residues long. The germline CDR1 and CDR2 sequences are GTSNPN and SVGIG (reference sequence). Trimming took 0 bases from V and 4 from J; bases not matched to a gene: 7. Here the CDR3 reads CAWSVGGLASDTQYF. The CDR3 coding sequence is TGTGCCTGGAGTGTAGGGGGCCTAGCATCAGATACGCAGTATTTT. The complete variable domain, with remaining parts taken from reference TRBV30 and TRBJ2-3, reads SQTIHQWPATLVQPVGSPLSLECTVEGTSNPNLYWYRQAAGRGLQLLFYSVGIGQISSEVPQNLSASRPQDRQFILSSKKLLLSDSGFYLCAWSVGGLASDTQYFGPGTRLTVL.